This T cell receptor beta chain was obtained from a study of early T cells in non-severe SARS-CoV-2 infection. This clonotype was observed a few times. The trim removed 6 bases at V and 3 bases at J, leaving 11 bases unmatched. Germline loops: CDR1 MGHDK, CDR2 SYGVNS. This CDR3 is 16 amino acids long. One entry per CDR3 protein results from TCRdb running MiXCR on the 5' RACE reads. Of some 30,000 distinct CDR3 sequences listed, around 6.6% are singletons. The receptor was isolated from an adult who was a healthcare worker with PCR-confirmed SARS-CoV-2 infection or an uninfected control (not recorded which). Sequencing was done on a sample of whole blood. The rearrangement joins TRBV25-1 to TRBJ2-3, with 8 bases identical to TRBD2. Written as DNA, the CDR3 is TGTGCCAGCAGCCCAAGCGGGAGAGTATGGACAGATACGCAGTATTTT. It yields the protein CASSPSGRVWTDTQYF.